Listed below are T cell receptor beta chains from one sample, sequenced in a study of OX40 agonist ivuxolimab in advanced cancers. Assay used: immunoSEQ multiplex PCR; TCRdb lists only in-frame clones, some missing. The repertoire includes 96,000 or so clones, about 92% of them detected once, and around 1.5% sits in the top ten. The specimen comprised CD4+ or CD8+ T cells sorted from blood, sampled in a trial of the OX40 agonist ivuxolimab. The receptors were gathered from an adult with an advanced solid tumor such as melanoma, head and neck, liver or kidney cancer. Each CDR3 is given with its conserved first and last residue. Fields, in order: J gene, D gene, clone size, V gene, CDR3 length, CDR3 DNA, CDR3 protein. D genes are given only for firm matches. Size is omitted from some rows. Given values are once, few, many or a class for expanded clones.

j_gene: TRBJ2-4; d_gene: .; abundance: .; v_gene: TRBV2; len: 15; CDR3nt: TGTGCCAGCAGCCGACAGGGAGGTGGTGGAAACATTCAGTACTTC; CDR3aa: CASSRQGGGGNIQYF
j_gene: TRBJ1-2; d_gene: TRBD1; abundance: few; v_gene: TRBV4-2; len: 13; CDR3nt: TGTGCCAGCAGCCTATTAGACAGGGAAGGCTACACCTTC; CDR3aa: CASSLLDREGYTF
j_gene: TRBJ2-3; d_gene: .; abundance: once; v_gene: TRBV4-3; len: 13; CDR3nt: TGCGCCAGCAGCCAAGAGTTCGGATTCGCGCAGTATTTT; CDR3aa: CASSQEFGFAQYF
j_gene: TRBJ2-7; d_gene: .; abundance: once; v_gene: TRBV7-9; len: 15; CDR3nt: TGTGCCAGCAGCTCCACATCGATTGACACTAGCGAGCAGTACTTC; CDR3aa: CASSSTSIDTSEQYF
j_gene: TRBJ2-5; d_gene: .; abundance: .; v_gene: TRBV30; len: 13; CDR3nt: TGTGCCTGGGGCCAAGGCAGTGAACAGACCCAGTACTTC; CDR3aa: CAWGQGSEQTQYF
j_gene: TRBJ2-1; d_gene: TRBD2; abundance: .; v_gene: TRBV2; len: 15; CDR3nt: TGTGCCAGCAATAAGGGACTAGCGGGACCCAATGAGCAGTTCTTC; CDR3aa: CASNKGLAGPNEQFF
j_gene: TRBJ2-7; d_gene: .; abundance: .; v_gene: TRBV7-2; len: 14; CDR3nt: TGTGCCAGCAGCTTAGAGTCGGGAGTCTACGAGCAGTACTTC; CDR3aa: CASSLESGVYEQYF
j_gene: TRBJ2-5; d_gene: .; abundance: .; v_gene: TRBV10-3; len: 15; CDR3nt: TGTGCCATCAGTGTAGGGGGGCGCGGGGAAGAGACCCAGTACTTC; CDR3aa: CAISVGGRGEETQYF
j_gene: TRBJ2-7; d_gene: TRBD2; abundance: .; v_gene: TRBV18; len: 16; CDR3nt: TGTGCCAGCTCACCATTAGTCAGCGGGAGTCCATACGAGCAGTACTTC; CDR3aa: CASSPLVSGSPYEQYF
j_gene: TRBJ2-7; d_gene: TRBD2; abundance: .; v_gene: TRBV4-1; len: 16; CDR3nt: TGCGCCAGCAGCCAAGTGGGGGGGACTCACTCCTACGAGCAGTACTTC; CDR3aa: CASSQVGGTHSYEQYF
j_gene: TRBJ1-6; d_gene: .; abundance: .; v_gene: TRBV10-3; len: 14; CDR3nt: TGTGCCATCAGCCCCGGGTACGATTTATCACCCCTCCACTTT; CDR3aa: CAISPGYDLSPLHF
j_gene: TRBJ2-7; d_gene: TRBD1; abundance: .; v_gene: TRBV6-6; len: 15; CDR3nt: TGTGCCAGCAGTTACTCGAGAGGGACAGGATACGAGCAGTACTTC; CDR3aa: CASSYSRGTGYEQYF
j_gene: TRBJ2-1; d_gene: TRBD1; abundance: .; v_gene: TRBV5-4; len: 16; CDR3nt: TGTGCCAGCAGCTTGTCCAGGACAGGGGTGTACAATGAGCAGTTCTTC; CDR3aa: CASSLSRTGVYNEQFF
j_gene: TRBJ2-3; d_gene: .; abundance: .; v_gene: TRBV2; len: 17; CDR3nt: TGTGCCAGCAGCCCCTCCCTCGGGGGGCCCGTTACAGATACGCAGTATTTT; CDR3aa: CASSPSLGGPVTDTQYF
j_gene: TRBJ2-3; d_gene: TRBD1; abundance: .; v_gene: TRBV11-3; len: 14; CDR3nt: TGTGCCAGCAGCTCCCGGACAGGATCAGATACGCAGTATTTT; CDR3aa: CASSSRTGSDTQYF
j_gene: TRBJ2-1; d_gene: TRBD2; abundance: .; v_gene: TRBV7-3; len: 20; CDR3nt: TGTGCCAGCAGCTTAACTCTACCCTCTTCAGCGGGAGTCTCCTACAATGAGCAGTTCTTC; CDR3aa: CASSLTLPSSAGVSYNEQFF
j_gene: TRBJ1-2; d_gene: .; abundance: once; v_gene: TRBV6-6; len: 10; CDR3nt: TGTGCCAGCAGGGCGTATGGCTACACCTTC; CDR3aa: CASRAYGYTF